This T cell receptor (beta chain) stems from a study of T cells expressing NK-cell markers. At the level of the study: The TCR beta repertoires were obtained from sorted CD3+CD56+NKG2C+, CD3+CD56+NKG2C- and CD3+CD56-NKG2C+ T cells. Just one sequenced donor of eight was HCMV-seronegative, while seven were seropositive.

Study observations and caveats: Dominant NKG2C+ clonotypes accounted for about 1.0-8% of CD8+ T cells in a handful of donors.

After re-calling the 5' RACE reads, TCRdb lists one entry per CDR3 protein, DNA absent. The sample data list fewer than 400,000 distinct CDR3 sequences. Remarks on this clonotype: Its antigen is currently unknown.

Sequencing used blood T cells: a sorted CD56 or NKG2C T cell subset, CD4+ or CD8+ T cells, or bulk PBMC T cells (not recorded which). This receptor was obtained from a woman aged 45 to 65 in good health.

CDR3 region: CASRPLDRVGGYTF. The chain has TRBV12-3 or TRBV12-4 and TRBJ1-2; no DNA is available, so the TRBD1 call from TCRdb remains unchecked. The CDR3 consists of 14 residues.